This T cell receptor (beta chain) was identified in a study of cytomegalovirus exposure and HLA in healthy donors. Study-wide results and caveats: Overall, 164 TCR beta chains were annotated as cytomegalovirus-associated.

This clone occurred many times. Its antigen is unknown. The germline gives CDR1 SGHRS, CDR2 YFSETQ. Trimming took 0 bases from V and 0 from J, leaving 10 bases between them. The CDR3 runs 16 residues. Some clones are missing from TCRdb's copy, which holds only in-frame ones; the method was immunoSEQ multiplex PCR. This sample yields 150,000 to 200,000 clones, of which 85% are seen a single time; around 2.4% belongs to the top ten. The source is a man aged 25 to 45 in good health and CMV-seropositive. Material: PBMCs. The chain employs TRBV5-1 and TRBJ1-3; no firm D call. The CDR3: CASSLDSPSSGNTIYF. The CDR3 bases are TGCGCCAGCAGCTTGGACAGCCCGAGCTCTGGAAACACCATATATTTT.